Each of the 32 T cell receptor beta chains below was sequenced from the same sample in a study of CD8 T cells in Susac syndrome. It was with random hexamers that about 0.45 to 1 ug RNA was reverse transcribed. One entry per CDR3 protein results from TCRdb running MiXCR on the immunoSEQ multiplex PCR reads. The sample lists about 120,000 distinct CDR3 sequences, just under 95% occurring once. Source material: CD8+ T cells from PBMCs. The receptors were sampled from a human donor in good health.

The rearrangement joins TRBV3-1 to TRBJ2-7, with D uncertain. The CDR3 sequence is 12 residues long. With 4 bases removed from V and 3 bases from J, the gap between germline ends came to 7 bases. Germline values: CDR1 LGHDT, CDR2 YNNKEL (reference sequence). The CDR3 reads CASSLLHYEQYF. DNA for the CDR3: TGTGCCAGCAGCCTCCTCCACTACGAGCAGTACTTC.

This chain connects TRBV6-2 or TRBV6-3 to TRBJ2-1, with 8 bases aligning to TRBD2. J was trimmed by 0 bases and V by 7 bases; bases with no gene match: 2. This CDR3 has 14 residues. The germline V gene encodes CDR1 MNHEY and CDR2 SVGEGT. The CDR3 region is CASKRERSYNEQFF. CDR3 bases: TGTGCCAGCAAGCGGGAGCGCTCCTACAATGAGCAGTTCTTC.

The sample holds one count of this clonotype. V usage is TRBV7-9 and J usage is TRBJ2-1; 7 bases agree with TRBD1. The V and J ends lost 8 bases and 8 bases, in that order; junction bases with no gene match: 15. This CDR3 has 15 residues. Germline lookup yields CDR1 SEHNR and CDR2 FQNEAQ (reference sequence). In DNA form, the CDR3 reads TGTGCCAGCTACTCCTGGGCAGGGGGAGTCTATGAGCAGTTCTTC. Protein product: CASYSWAGGVYEQFF. The complete variable domain, with remaining parts taken from reference TRBV7-9 and TRBJ2-1, reads DTGVSQNPRHKITKRGQNVTFRCDPISEHNRLYWYRQTLGQGPEFLTYFQNEAQLEKSRLLSDRFSAERPKGSFSTLEIQRTEQGDSAMYLCASYSWAGGVYEQFFGPGTRLTVL.

V gene TRBV5-6 combines with J gene TRBJ1-2; the match to TRBD1 covers 7 bases. Germline lookup yields CDR1 SGHDT and CDR2 YYEEEE. V shed 0 bases and J 4 bases; nucleotides not matched to a gene: 9. The CDR3 sequence is 16 residues long. The CDR3 DNA reads TGTGCCAGCAGCTTGGGGGTCACAGGGGTTCGCTATGGCTACACCTTC. Amino acid sequence: CASSLGVTGVRYGYTF.

The V call is TRBV2, the J call TRBJ1-5; the D is unclear. The CDR3 runs 15 residues. The V gene lost 0 bases and the J gene lost 7 bases, with 13 bases spanning the gap. Germline loops: CDR1 SNHLY, CDR2 FYNNEI. CDR3 in DNA: TGTGCCAGCAGTGAAGCGCTTCGGGGTGAACAGCCCCAGCATTTT. Translation gives CASSEALRGEQPQHF.

J is TRBJ1-1 and V is TRBV25-1; D call uncertain. V was cut by 4 bases and J by 4 bases, with 10 bases left in between. CDR3 length: 13 residues. The germline CDR1 and CDR2 sequences are MGHDK and SYGVNS. Written as DNA, the CDR3 is TGTGCCAGCAGTGGGGTTGGGTCCACTGAAGCTTTCTTT. Amino acids: CASSGVGSTEAFF.

The V and J genes are TRBV6-5 and TRBJ1-5; perhaps TRBD1 as D (5 bases). The CDR3 totals 14 residues. CDR1 and CDR2 (germline): MNHEY, SVGAGI. V was clipped by 7 bases and J by 4 bases, with 14 bases between them. DNA for the CDR3: TGTGCCAGCAAGCAGGGTGTAGGGAATCAGCCCCAGCATTTT. It specifies CASKQGVGNQPQHF.

The V call is TRBV10-3, the J call TRBJ1-1; perhaps TRBD1 as D (5 bases). V was trimmed by 0 bases and J by 6 bases, leaving 17 bases between them. The V gene's germline CDR1 is ENHRY and CDR2 SYGVKD. There are 16 residues in the CDR3. This CDR3 is CAISESGGVEGPEAFF. The CDR3 bases are TGTGCCATCAGTGAGTCGGGGGGGGTCGAAGGGCCTGAAGCTTTCTTT.

The chain carries TRBV7-2 and TRBJ2-2, with 7 bases matching TRBD2. The germline V gene has CDR1 SGHTA and CDR2 FQGNSA. The V and J ends lost 4 bases and 3 bases, in that order; junction bases with no gene match: 5. The CDR3 loop spans 15 amino acids. CDR3 protein: CASSSVRGDTGELFF. CDR3 bases: TGTGCCAGCAGCTCTGTACGGGGGGACACCGGGGAGCTGTTTTTT.

The chain joins TRBV14 to TRBJ2-1; maybe TRBD1 (6 bases). Trimming took 4 bases from V and 15 from J, leaving 16 bases between them. Looked up from germline, CDR1 is SGHDN and CDR2 is FVKESK. There are 12 residues in the CDR3. This chain's CDR3 is CASSRTYRDLFF. The CDR3 region has the DNA TGTGCCAGCAGCCGAACTTACAGGGATCTGTTCTTC.

This sequence joins TRBV4-2 and TRBJ1-1; perhaps TRBD1 as D (5 bases). This CDR3 region has 14 residues. Germline V gives CDR1 LGHNA, CDR2 YNFKEQ. V was pared by 0 bases and J by 11 bases, with 16 bases between. CDR3 sequence (DNA): TGTGCCAGCAGCCAAGATCTTGGCAGGAGGGGTGCTTTCTTT. Protein product: CASSQDLGRRGAFF.

The chain uses TRBV20-1 and TRBJ2-5; the match to TRBD2 covers 7 bases. V lost 3 bases, J lost 5 bases, and 9 bases stayed unmatched. The CDR3 runs to 14 residues. The V gene's germline CDR1 is DFQATT and CDR2 SNEGSKA (reference sequence). CDR3 sequence: CSARRLVGGETQYF. The CDR3 coding sequence is TGCAGTGCTAGGCGACTAGTGGGAGGGGAGACCCAGTACTTC.

The rearrangement links TRBV5-1 to TRBJ2-7; 7 positions match TRBD1. Per the germline V gene, CDR1 is SGHRS and CDR2 is YFSETQ. V was clipped by 1 base and J by 5 bases; unmatched bases: 9. The CDR3 covers 15 residues. CDR3 sequence reads: CASSLLAGGSHEQYF. In DNA form, the CDR3 reads TGCGCCAGCAGCTTGTTGGCAGGGGGATCTCACGAGCAGTACTTC.

This rearrangement joins TRBV25-1 to TRBJ2-1, with D possibly matching TRBD1 (5 bases). V gave up 8 bases and J gave up 9 bases, with 11 bases separating them. The CDR3 has 11 amino acids. CDR1 is MGHDK, CDR2 SYGVNS, per germline. CDR3 residues: CASLQEPEQFF. DNA for the CDR3: TGTGCCAGCCTACAGGAACCTGAGCAGTTCTTC.

The sample holds a few counts of this clonotype. J is TRBJ2-7 and V is TRBV3-1, with TRBD2 as a possible D gene (6 bases). The germline V gene encodes CDR1 LGHDT and CDR2 YNNKEL (reference sequence). Deletions cut 1 base from V and 3 bases from J, with 13 bases between. The CDR3 has 15 residues. The CDR3 DNA reads as TGTGCCAGCAGCCAAGGTCCGGGGGATCACTACGAGCAGTACTTC. Translation: CASSQGPGDHYEQYF.

This CDR3 is CASSLEAGRSSGNTIYF. Here the CDR3 DNA reads TGTGCCAGCAGCTTAGAAGCGGGGAGATCCTCTGGAAACACCATATATTTT. The chain joins TRBV13 to TRBJ1-3; D ambiguous. V was trimmed by 1 base and J by 0 bases, leaving 13 bases between them. The germline CDR1 and CDR2 sequences are PRHDT and FYEKMQ (reference sequence). The CDR3 is 17 residues long.

The chain has TRBV20-1 and TRBJ1-6; no definite D call. Germline CDR1 is DFQATT and CDR2 is SNEGSKA (reference sequence). The CDR3 loop spans 14 amino acids. V lost 6 bases and J 9 bases, leaving 18 bases between the germline ends. CDR3 in amino acids: CSARLTADPSPLHF. CDR3 nucleotides: TGCAGTGCCCGACTTACCGCGGACCCTTCACCCCTCCACTTT.

The rearrangement links TRBV6-6 to TRBJ1-2; 7 positions match TRBD1. V was pared by 2 bases and J by 2 bases, with 5 bases of the junction left unmatched. This CDR3 contains 15 residues. Germline lookup yields CDR1 MNHNY and CDR2 SVGAGI (reference sequence). The CDR3 region is CASSYQGGGNYGYTF. Here the CDR3 DNA reads TGTGCCAGCAGTTACCAAGGGGGCGGGAACTATGGCTACACCTTC.

This chain links TRBV6-6 with TRBJ2-2, with D unresolved. There are 12 residues in the CDR3. CDR1 is MNHNY, CDR2 SVGAGI, per germline (reference sequence). Trimming took off 2 bases at V and 7 bases at J, with 5 bases between the two ends. The DNA of the CDR3 is TGTGCCAGCAGTTACACGGTCGGGGAGCTGTTTTTT. This sequence encodes CASSYTVGELFF.

This clonotype was counted a few times. The V and J genes are TRBV28 and TRBJ1-5, with D unresolved. Trimming cost V 5 bases and J 1 base, with 12 bases left between them. The CDR3 extends over 15 amino acids. Per germline, CDR1 MDHEN and CDR2 SYDVKM. The CDR3, as DNA: TGTGCCAGCAGTCTAGGAGGACGGAGCAATCAGCCCCAGCATTTT. This encodes CASSLGGRSNQPQHF.

In nucleotides, the CDR3 is TGTGCCAGCCGAACACGCGGGGGCCAGACCTACAATGAGCAGTTCTTC. Its translation is CASRTRGGQTYNEQFF. J is TRBJ2-1 and V is TRBV6-2 or TRBV6-3; the D gene is possibly TRBD2 (7 bases). CDR3 length equals 16 residues. The germline V gene has CDR1 MNHEY and CDR2 SVGEGT. V was shortened by 8 bases and J by 2 bases, with 19 bases between the two germline ends.

The chain carries TRBV2 and TRBJ1-2; possible D gene TRBD1, 5 bases. CDR3 length: 15 amino acids. Trimming cost V 3 bases and J 4 bases, with 15 bases left between them. Germline-derived CDR1 and CDR2 are SNHLY and FYNNEI. The CDR3 DNA sequence: TGTGCCAGCAGTGAGAGGCAGGGCCCATTCTATGGCTACACCTTC. It is translated as CASSERQGPFYGYTF. Combining the CDR3 with reference TRBV2 and TRBJ1-2 gives the whole variable domain EPEVTQTPSHQVTQMGQEVILRCVPISNHLYFYWYRQILGQKVEFLVSFYNNEISEKSEIFDDQFSVERPDGSNFTLKIRSTKLEDSAMYFCASSERQGPFYGYTFGSGTRLTVV.

The rearrangement uses TRBV7-2 and TRBJ2-7, with D perhaps matching TRBD1 (6 bases). The germline CDR1 and CDR2 sequences are SGHTA and FQGNSA. The length of the CDR3 is 15 residues. V was shortened by 4 bases and J by 0 bases, with 13 bases between the two germline ends. The CDR3 bases are TGTGCCAGCAGCTCCTCCAGGGGAAGCTCCTACGAGCAGTACTTC. Translating it yields CASSSSRGSSYEQYF.

The chain is built from TRBV20-1 and TRBJ1-2; 8 nucleotides agree with TRBD1. From germline, CDR1 is DFQATT and CDR2 SNEGSKA (reference sequence). J gave up 1 base and V 6 bases, and 10 bases lay outside the gene matches. The CDR3 length is 15 residues. The chain's CDR3 is CSAPLGGQDNYGYTF. The CDR3 DNA reads as TGCAGTGCCCCCCTAGGGGGACAGGATAACTATGGCTACACCTTC.

This sequence joins TRBV5-4 and TRBJ2-3; TRBD2 aligns across 11 bases. Germline assignment: CDR1 SGHNT and CDR2 YYREEE (reference sequence). V trimming: 2 bases; J trimming: 5 bases; junction bases outside the gene matches: 4. The CDR3 runs to 15 residues. The CDR3 nucleotides are TGTGCCAGCAGCTTATTTACTAGCGGGGGAGATACGCAGTATTTT. Translated, it gives CASSLFTSGGDTQYF. The full variable domain, rest sourced from reference TRBV5-4 and TRBJ2-3, is ETGVTQSPTHLIKTRGQQVTLRCSSQSGHNTVSWYQQALGQGPQFIFQYYREEENGRGNFPPRFSGLQFPNYSSELNVNALELDDSALYLCASSLFTSGGDTQYFGPGTRLTVL.

J is TRBJ2-7 and V is TRBV12-3 or TRBV12-4; perhaps D is TRBD1 or TRBD2 (5 bases each). V lost 6 bases and J 0 bases, leaving 15 bases between the germline ends. This CDR3 comprises 15 residues. This CDR3 reads CASSPVGDSSYEQYF. The CDR3 DNA is TGTGCCAGCAGCCCGGTGGGGGATAGCTCCTACGAGCAGTACTTC.

The rearrangement uses TRBV5-1 and TRBJ2-7; no clear D gene. Germline CDR1 reads SGHRS; CDR2 reads YFSETQ. The CDR3 extends over 13 amino acids. The V gene lost 0 bases and the J gene lost 6 bases, with 10 bases spanning the gap. The DNA of the CDR3 is TGCGCCAGCAGCTTGGCCCCCGAAATCGAGCAGTACTTC. It specifies CASSLAPEIEQYF.

The chain couples TRBV4-3 to TRBJ2-7; D gene ambiguous. The CDR3 totals 16 residues. V dropped 3 bases and J dropped 7 bases, with 22 bases sitting between them. Germline lookup yields CDR1 LGHNA and CDR2 YSLEER. The CDR3 loop reads CASSHASGAEVGEQYF. Written as DNA, the CDR3 is TGCGCCAGCAGCCATGCCTCGGGCGCCGAGGTTGGTGAGCAGTACTTC.

The chain has TRBV7-2 and TRBJ2-1; TRBD1 agrees at 11 bases. CDR3 length: 15 amino acids. Germline V gene sequence: CDR1 SGHTA, CDR2 FQGNSA. V was clipped by 5 bases and J by 6 bases; unmatched bases: 6. The CDR3 nucleotides are TGTGCCAGCAGCCCATGGGACAGGGGGGGCAATGAGCAGTTCTTC. It codes for CASSPWDRGGNEQFF.

The chain employs TRBV3-1 and TRBJ2-1; 8 bases map to TRBD2. Germline V gene sequence: CDR1 LGHDT, CDR2 YNNKEL (reference sequence). This CDR3 spans 15 amino acids. With 3 bases clipped from V and 8 bases from J, the junction kept 9 bases outside the gene matches. The CDR3 reads CASSHLREGQDEQFF. The CDR3 DNA reads TGTGCCAGCAGCCATCTCCGGGAGGGCCAGGATGAGCAGTTCTTC.

The V call is TRBV6-2 or TRBV6-3, the J call TRBJ2-1; either TRBD1 or TRBD2 may supply D (7 bases each). The CDR3 has 17 amino acids. V was trimmed by 4 bases and J by 3 bases, leaving 19 bases between them. Germline loops: CDR1 MNHEY, CDR2 SVGEGT. The CDR3 nucleotides read TGTGCCAGCAGTTTTCTCGCGACAGGGAGGGTCTACAATGAGCAGTTCTTC. Its translation is CASSFLATGRVYNEQFF.

V is TRBV19 and J is TRBJ1-1; D unclear. There are 13 residues in the CDR3. Germline-derived CDR1 and CDR2 are LNHDA and SQIVND (reference sequence). V lost 6 bases to trimming and J lost 3 bases, with 11 bases between them. CDR3 loop: CASSRPAHTEAFF. The CDR3 DNA reads TGTGCCAGTAGCCGACCAGCGCACACTGAAGCTTTCTTT. Filled out from reference TRBV19 and TRBJ1-1, the complete variable domain reads DGGITQSPKYLFRKEGQNVTLSCEQNLNHDAMYWYRQDPGQGLRLIYYSQIVNDFQKGDIAEGYSVSREKKESFPLTVTSAQKNPTAFYLCASSRPAHTEAFFGQGTRLTVV.